This TCR beta chain is from a study of regulatory T cells in long-lasting Graves disease. The overall study: Persistence in Graves' disease denoted antithyroid drug use beyond 5 years alongside positive TSH receptor antibodies.

CDR3 regions were amplified by Arm-PCR using iRepertoire HTBI primers to build TCR beta libraries. Each CDR3 protein gets one entry after TCRdb re-called the multiplex PCR reads with MiXCR. The sample gives 430,000 or so distinct CDR3 sequences, around a fifth of which show up once; 14% is in the top ten. The germline gives CDR1 SGHRS, CDR2 YFSETQ. The CDR3 is 15 residues long. J was trimmed by 7 bases and V by 4 bases; bases with no gene match: 9. Time point described: persistent/refractory GD, antithyroid drugs over 5 years with positive TRAb. PBMC-derived RNA was used for the TCR library. The diagnosis of Graves' disease used American Thyroid Association guidelines.

The sequencing used peripheral blood mononuclear cells (PBMCs), collected when the disease was refractory, from a patient treated with antithyroid drugs. This chain uses TRBV5-1 with TRBJ2-5, with TRBD2 matching over 11 bases. This TCR came from a female donor with Graves disease. DNA for the CDR3: TGCGCCAGCAGCGCATCCGGGACTAGCGGTTTGACCCAGTACTTC. Its protein is CASSASGTSGLTQYF.